These 15 T cell receptor beta chains originate from one sample sequenced in a study of a mutant IDH1 vaccine in newly diagnosed glioma. Antigens of these TCRs are unknown. The sample's time point: week 11, during vaccination. Topical imiquimod was applied with each vaccine dose, which held 300 ug of mutant IDH1 20-mer peptide. Assay: immunoSEQ multiplex PCR; the TCRdb copy retains only in-frame clones and omits some. Of around 62,000 clones in the sample, around 89% were seen once. This material consisted of PBMCs, taken from a glioma patient whose treatment included an IDH1 peptide vaccine. The receptors derive from a man aged 35 to 55 with glioma.

The chain couples TRBV9 to TRBJ2-7; 8 positions match TRBD1. Germline trimming cut 3 bases from V and 12 bases from J; bases unmatched to any gene: 11. In germline, CDR1 is SGDLS, CDR2 YYNGEE. This CDR3 spans 13 amino acids. CDR3 sequence: CASSARDRTPAYF. DNA of the CDR3: TGTGCCAGCAGCGCAAGGGACAGGACCCCGGCGTACTTC.

The chain couples TRBV9 to TRBJ2-1, with TRBD2 identical over 15 bases. This CDR3 is 17 amino acids long. The V gene's germline CDR1 is SGDLS and CDR2 YYNGEE. The junction had 2 bases not matched to a gene; V was cut back by 3 bases and J by 1 base. CDR3 sequence: CASSGTSGRESYNEQFF. In DNA, the CDR3 is TGTGCCAGCAGCGGGACTAGCGGGAGGGAGTCCTACAATGAGCAGTTCTTC.

CDR3 coding DNA: TGCGCCAGCAGTGACGGGACAGGGGGGTCAACAGATACGCAGTATTTT. This codes for CASSDGTGGSTDTQYF. J is TRBJ2-3 and V is TRBV5-1, with 11 nucleotides matching TRBD1. The junction had 8 bases not matched to a gene; V was cut back by 5 bases and J by 3 bases. CDR3 length: 16 amino acids. CDR1 and CDR2 (germline): SGHRS, YFSETQ.

The chain carries TRBV6-1 and TRBJ2-2; 7 bases map to TRBD1. The CDR3 has 14 amino acids. Looked up from germline, CDR1 is MNHNS and CDR2 is SASEGT. J lost 3 bases, V lost 8 bases, and 6 bases had no gene match. Here the CDR3 reads CASQGQVYTGELFF. In DNA form, the CDR3 reads TGTGCCAGCCAAGGACAGGTCTACACCGGGGAGCTGTTTTTT.

This clone appeared a few times. This chain connects TRBV7-2 to TRBJ2-3; a weak D match, TRBD1 (5 bases). In germline, CDR1 is SGHTA, CDR2 FQGNSA. The CDR3 runs 16 residues. The germline V and J ends were trimmed by 1 base and 2 bases, with 13 bases remaining between them. CDR3 loop: CASSLEGADLTDTQYF. The CDR3 nucleotides read TGTGCCAGCAGCTTAGAAGGGGCAGACCTCACAGATACGCAGTATTTT.

The chain carries TRBV20-1 and TRBJ1-1; D might be TRBD1 (6 bases). The V and J ends lost 5 bases and 8 bases respectively, with 9 bases between them. From germline, CDR1 is DFQATT and CDR2 SNEGSKA (reference sequence). The CDR3 has 10 amino acids. The DNA of the CDR3 is TGCAGTGCTGGAGGGACAGAAGCTTTCTTT. It is translated as CSAGGTEAFF.

The chain links TRBV2 to TRBJ1-4, with D hard to call. The CDR3 totals 15 residues. Trimming removed 7 bases from V and 3 bases from J, with 15 bases in between. Looked up from germline, CDR1 is SNHLY and CDR2 is FYNNEI. CDR3 in amino acids: CASTPVRASNEKLFF. CDR3 in DNA: TGTGCCAGCACCCCTGTGAGGGCGTCTAATGAAAAACTGTTTTTT. Variable domain in full (rest from reference TRBV2 and TRBJ1-4): EPEVTQTPSHQVTQMGQEVILRCVPISNHLYFYWYRQILGQKVEFLVSFYNNEISEKSEIFDDQFSVERPDGSNFTLKIRSTKLEDSAMYFCASTPVRASNEKLFFGSGTQLSVL.

The chain couples TRBV28 to TRBJ1-2, with D unclear. The CDR3 extends over 13 amino acids. Germline CDR1 and CDR2: MDHEN and SYDVKM. V was clipped by 8 bases and J by 5 bases, with 15 bases between them. DNA for the CDR3: TGTGCCAGCGTCTCGTCTCTTGCTTATGGCTACACCTTC. This sequence encodes CASVSSLAYGYTF.

V and J are TRBV25-1 and TRBJ2-7; 8 bases are a match to TRBD1. Germline trimming cut 3 bases from V and 0 bases from J; bases unmatched to any gene: 7. CDR1 and CDR2 from the germline V gene are MGHDK and SYGVNS. This CDR3 has 16 amino acids. CDR3 amino acids: CASSERTGQDSYEQYF. Here the CDR3 DNA reads TGTGCCAGCAGTGAGCGGACAGGGCAAGACTCCTACGAGCAGTACTTC.

Here the CDR3 DNA reads TGCGCCAGCAGCTCCGGACAGGGAAATGGCTACACCTTC. This encodes CASSSGQGNGYTF. The V call is TRBV5-1, the J call TRBJ1-2; TRBD1 matches at 8 bases. The J segment lost 6 bases and the V segment lost 3 bases, leaving 4 bases of the junction unmatched. Germline loops: CDR1 SGHRS, CDR2 YFSETQ. The CDR3 length is 13 residues.

J is TRBJ2-5 and V is TRBV19, with D unclear. V was shortened by 3 bases and J by 6 bases, with 11 bases between the two germline ends. This CDR3 has 13 residues. Germline V CDR1 and CDR2: LNHDA, SQIVND (reference sequence). Here the CDR3 reads CASSMGEEQTQYF. CDR3 coding DNA: TGTGCCAGTAGTATGGGCGAGGAGCAGACCCAGTACTTC.

The chain uses TRBV4-3 and TRBJ1-4, with TRBD1 identical over 8 bases. The V segment lost 3 bases and the J segment 8 bases; nucleotides outside the gene matches: 8. CDR1 and CDR2 from the germline V gene are LGHNA and YSLEER. The CDR3 is made up of 15 amino acids. The CDR3 DNA is TGCGCCAGCAGCCAGGAGACAGGGGCAGGGGAAAAACTGTTTTTT. This gives the protein CASSQETGAGEKLFF.

The chain combines TRBV6-5 with TRBJ2-7, with D perhaps matching TRBD1 (5 bases). The germline V gene encodes CDR1 MNHEY and CDR2 SVGAGI. This CDR3 has 14 amino acids. V was cut by 0 bases and J by 4 bases, with 10 bases left in between. The chain's CDR3 is CASSYSRQRYEQYF. DNA of the CDR3: TGTGCCAGCAGTTACTCGCGACAGAGGTACGAGCAGTACTTC.

The rearrangement links TRBV7-9 to TRBJ1-1; no firm D call. Germline CDR1 and CDR2: SEHNR and FQNEAQ (reference sequence). With 2 bases removed from V and 5 bases from J, the gap between germline ends came to 9 bases. The CDR3 is 13 amino acids. CDR3 sequence (DNA): TGTGCCAGCAGCTTATCGGACCGGACTGAAGCTTTCTTT. It encodes CASSLSDRTEAFF.

Written as DNA, the CDR3 is TGTGCCAGCAGCTCGGACAGTTACGAGCAGTACGTC. It yields the protein CASSSDSYEQYV. The chain couples TRBV5-8 to TRBJ2-7, with D maybe TRBD1 (6 bases). V dropped 3 bases and J dropped 4 bases, with 8 bases sitting between them. This CDR3 contains 12 residues. Germline V gives CDR1 SGHTS, CDR2 YDEGEE.